This TCR beta chain was identified in a study of long-term antiretroviral therapy in people with HIV. Findings and limits, study-wide: Nothing was known about ART adherence, viral resistance or changes in therapy. ART-treated samples gained diversity yet remained below transplant donor controls. Repertoires from HIV showed CDR3 length ranges narrower than those of controls.

Comments on this clone: Its target is unknown.

The authors ran the immunoSEQ assay, v3.0, at survey level. Repertoires were generated with immunoSEQ multiplex PCR, while TCRdb's copy carries only in-frame clones and drops some. The sample records about 7,100 clones, approximately 79% being singletons. This CDR3 contains 13 residues. Germline CDR1 is SEHNR and CDR2 is FQNEAQ (reference sequence). Trimming removed 11 bases from V and 2 bases from J, with 16 bases in between. The cryopreserved samples used held roughly 0.9-11 million PBMC prior to extraction of DNA. This sample comprised unsorted PBMCs, obtained 1.1 years after starting antiretroviral therapy. The receptor was derived from a man aged 35-49 years with HIV. This rearrangement joins TRBV7-9 to TRBJ2-7, with D uncertain. CDR3 sequence reads: CALERKSPYEQYF. The DNA for the CDR3 is TGTGCCCTCGAAAGGAAGTCCCCCTACGAGCAGTACTTC.